Below are 27 T cell receptor beta chains sequenced from a single sample in a study of control samples from healthy donors and cancer patients. Using immunoSEQ multiplex PCR, the repertoire was profiled, and TCRdb retains in-frame clones only, with some absent. Found here are under 150,000 clones, 93% of them singletons; the top ten hold around 2.5%. Sample: blood. The receptor source for this set is a man under 40 in good health.

This chain joins TRBV14 and TRBJ2-5, with 7 bases fitting TRBD1. CDR1 SGHDN and CDR2 FVKESK come from the germline V gene. V was clipped by 3 bases and J by 1 base; unmatched bases: 5. The CDR3 has 15 residues. CDR3 residues: CASSHWDRTQETQYF. CDR3 DNA: TGTGCCAGCAGCCACTGGGACAGAACCCAAGAGACCCAGTACTTC.

The chain recombines TRBV2 with TRBJ1-2; possible D gene TRBD1, 6 bases. The germline gives CDR1 SNHLY, CDR2 FYNNEI. The CDR3 contains 16 residues. V lost 1 base and J lost 8, with 20 bases in between. The CDR3 region is CASSEGKALGHGGYTF. The CDR3, as DNA: TGTGCCAGCAGTGAAGGGAAGGCCTTGGGACACGGGGGCTACACCTTC.

The V call is TRBV27, the J call TRBJ2-3; D gene unclear. Trimming removed 8 bases at V and 6 bases at J, with 3 bases between. The germline gives CDR1 MNHEY, CDR2 SMNVEV (reference sequence). The CDR3 totals 9 residues. The CDR3 nucleotides are TGTGCCAGCGGGGATACGCAGTATTTT. Protein: CASGDTQYF.

This clone occurred a few times. The genes are TRBV7-2 and TRBJ2-7; D is unclear. Between the trimmed V and J ends, which lost 0 bases and 2 bases, there was a span of 5 bases. The CDR3 length is 13 residues. Germline CDR1 SGHTA, CDR2 FQGNSA. The CDR3 sequence: CASSLAGPYEQYF. The CDR3 region has the DNA TGTGCCAGCAGCTTAGCGGGCCCCTACGAGCAGTACTTC.

The gene calls are TRBV4-1 and TRBJ2-2, with 10 bases aligning to TRBD2. There are 17 residues in the CDR3. Per the germline V gene, CDR1 is MGHRA and CDR2 is YSYEKL. The V and J ends lost 1 base and 6 bases, in that order; junction bases with no gene match: 8. The CDR3 bases are TGCGCCAGCAGCCAAGCCCTAGCGGGGGTGGGTGCCGGGGAGCTGTTTTTT. Residues: CASSQALAGVGAGELFF.

The rearrangement links TRBV6-1 to TRBJ2-7; D is perhaps TRBD1 (6 bases). Per the germline V gene, CDR1 is MNHNS and CDR2 is SASEGT. V lost 0 bases, J lost 9 bases, and 15 bases lay in between. CDR3 size: 14 residues. The CDR3 sequence: CASSEAGTKVLQYV. The CDR3 region has the DNA TGTGCCAGCAGTGAAGCCGGGACAAAAGTGTTGCAGTACGTC.

The chain joins TRBV19 to TRBJ1-1, with D possibly being TRBD1 (5 bases). Trimming shortened V by 8 bases and J by 7 bases, and 8 bases separated the two germline ends. The CDR3 contains 10 residues. The V gene's germline CDR1 is LNHDA and CDR2 SQIVND (reference sequence). This chain's CDR3 is CASRGVEAFF. The CDR3 DNA reads as TGTGCCAGTCGGGGGGTTGAAGCTTTCTTT.

The chain links TRBV7-2 to TRBJ1-5; maybe TRBD1 (5 bases). Deletions cut 5 bases from V and 3 bases from J, with 11 bases between. The CDR3 runs 14 residues. The V gene's germline CDR1 is SGHTA and CDR2 FQGNSA. Here the CDR3 reads CASSPDSYNQPQHF. The CDR3, as DNA: TGTGCCAGCAGCCCCGACAGTTACAATCAGCCCCAGCATTTT.

This chain uses TRBV3-1 (or the pseudogene TRBV3-2) with TRBJ2-3, with 9 bases lining up with TRBD1. The CDR3 totals 16 residues. Germline V gives CDR1 LGHDT, CDR2 YNNKEL (reference sequence). V trimming: 4 bases; J trimming: 1 base; junction bases outside the gene matches: 6. The CDR3 DNA is TGTGCCAGCAGCCCACCCGGGACAGGGCGCACAGATACGCAGTATTTT. It is translated as CASSPPGTGRTDTQYF.

V usage is TRBV24-1 and J usage is TRBJ2-5; the D call may be TRBD1 or TRBD2 (5 bases each). The germline CDR1 and CDR2 sequences are KGHDR and SFDVKD. The length of the CDR3 is 12 residues. Trimming left V 3 bases short and J 5 bases short, with 6 bases between. In DNA form, the CDR3 reads TGTGCCACCAGTGATGAGGGGGAGACCCAGTACTTC. It yields the protein CATSDEGETQYF.

J is TRBJ2-5 and V is TRBV29-1, with D possibly matching TRBD2 (6 bases). The CDR3 runs 13 residues. Per germline, CDR1 SQVTM and CDR2 ANQGSEA. Trimming cost V 3 bases and J 5 bases, with 13 bases left between them. CDR3 sequence (DNA): TGCAGCGTTGAGCGGCTCGGAGGGGAGACCCAGTACTTC. This gives the protein CSVERLGGETQYF.

The chain couples TRBV12-5 to TRBJ2-2; D is unresolved. CDR3 length equals 12 residues. V lost 7 bases and J lost 5, with 8 bases in between. Germline assignment: CDR1 LGHNT and CDR2 FRNRAP. CDR3 loop: CASASGTGELFF. The CDR3, as DNA: TGTGCTAGTGCCTCCGGAACCGGGGAGCTGTTTTTT.

The chain recombines TRBV27 with TRBJ2-2; 8 nucleotides agree with TRBD1. The CDR3 is 15 residues long. CDR1 and CDR2 (germline): MNHEY, SMNVEV (reference sequence). V shed 4 bases and J 1 base; nucleotides not matched to a gene: 2. CDR3 DNA sequence: TGTGCCAGCAGTTCCGGGACAGGGAACACCGGGGAGCTGTTTTTT. It translates to CASSSGTGNTGELFF.

The CDR3 reads CATCAGGTGELFF. The CDR3 DNA follows: TGTGCCACCTGCGCAGGGGGGACCGGGGAGCTGTTTTTT. The chain joins TRBV10-3 to TRBJ2-2; TRBD1 is a possible D gene (7 bases). CDR3 length: 13 residues. CDR1 and CDR2 from the germline V gene are ENHRY and SYGVKD. Trimming left V 10 bases short and J 5 bases short, with 14 bases between.

The chain employs TRBV5-1 and TRBJ1-1; TRBD1 is a possible D gene (5 bases). With 4 bases removed from V and 7 bases from J, the gap between germline ends came to 8 bases. Germline V gene lookup returns CDR1 SGHRS and CDR2 YFSETQ. The CDR3 runs 11 residues. CDR3 region: CASSRGFEAFF. The CDR3 DNA reads as TGCGCCAGCAGCCGGGGCTTTGAAGCTTTCTTT.

A few counts support this clone. The chain employs TRBV4-2 and TRBJ1-5; D may be TRBD1 (5 bases). V lost 1 base and J 7 bases, leaving 11 bases between the germline ends. The CDR3 totals 14 residues. Germline V CDR1 and CDR2: LGHNA, YNFKEQ. CDR3 sequence (DNA): TGTGCCAGCAGCCAAGCAGGGTCTGGACAGCCCCAGCATTTT. Translated: CASSQAGSGQPQHF.

This chain uses TRBV11-2 with TRBJ2-2; D is possibly TRBD2 (5 bases). The CDR3 consists of 18 residues. Trimming shortened V by 0 bases and J by 3 bases, and 17 bases separated the two germline ends. Germline V gene data show CDR1 as SGHAT and CDR2 as FQNNGV. The CDR3 nucleotides are TGTGCCAGCAGCTTAGATGGAGGTCGGAACGGGGACACCGGGGAGCTGTTTTTT. Amino acids: CASSLDGGRNGDTGELFF.

This rearrangement joins TRBV12-3 or TRBV12-4 to TRBJ1-4, with D perhaps TRBD1 (6 bases). The ends were cut back, 4 bases at V and 4 bases at J, with 7 bases in the middle. CDR3 size: 13 residues. The CDR3 DNA is TGTGCCAGCAGTTACAGGGTTAATGAAAAACTGTTTTTT. Translated: CASSYRVNEKLFF.

The J gene is TRBJ1-5, the V gene TRBV27, with 9 positions matching TRBD1. V lost 5 bases to trimming and J lost 3 bases; unmatched junction nucleotides: 8. Germline lookup yields CDR1 MNHEY and CDR2 SMNVEV (reference sequence). The CDR3 runs to 16 residues. The CDR3 DNA is TGTGCCAGCAGTCGGACAGGGGCGCCACTCAATCAGCCCCAGCATTTT. The encoded protein is CASSRTGAPLNQPQHF.

The chain is built from TRBV2 and TRBJ1-3; no definite D call. Trimming pared 7 bases from V and 1 base from J, leaving 11 bases between. CDR1 and CDR2 from the germline V gene are SNHLY and FYNNEI. The CDR3 totals 14 residues. In nucleotides, the CDR3 is TGTGCCAGCACCACAACTGAATCTGGAAACACCATATATTTT. This encodes CASTTTESGNTIYF.

This chain joins TRBV9 and TRBJ1-1, with D hard to call. V dropped 3 bases and J dropped 5 bases, with 11 bases sitting between them. This CDR3 region has 13 residues. Germline lookup yields CDR1 SGDLS and CDR2 YYNGEE. The CDR3 DNA follows: TGTGCCAGCAGCGCCCAGACTGAGACTGAAGCTTTCTTT. This sequence encodes CASSAQTETEAFF.

The chain joins TRBV5-1 to TRBJ2-3; 9 bases align to TRBD2. CDR1 is SGHRS, CDR2 YFSETQ, per germline. This CDR3 is built from 16 residues. The V segment lost 0 bases and the J segment 1 base; nucleotides outside the gene matches: 3. For the CDR3, the DNA is TGCGCCAGCAGCTTGGTTGAGCGGGGGGGCACAGATACGCAGTATTTT. The encoded protein is CASSLVERGGTDTQYF.

This rearrangement joins TRBV4-2 to TRBJ1-6, with D perhaps matching TRBD1 (6 bases). The germline V gene has CDR1 LGHNA and CDR2 YNFKEQ. The CDR3 is 18 residues long. The V end was cut by 0 bases, the J end by 3 bases, with 15 bases between. The CDR3 DNA is TGTGCCAGCAGCCAAGAAAGGGGGGGCCAGGACTATAATTCACCCCTCCACTTT. This encodes CASSQERGGQDYNSPLHF.

This clone is labeled as medium-sized. The rearrangement links TRBV7-8 to TRBJ1-1; 8 positions agree with TRBD1. Germline values: CDR1 SGHVS, CDR2 FQNEAQ. The CDR3 has 16 residues. With V trimmed by 7 bases and J by 1 base, 11 bases remained unmatched. CDR3 region: CASTSTTGTGNTEAFF. CDR3 DNA: TGTGCCAGCACTTCCACAACCGGGACAGGGAACACTGAAGCTTTCTTT.

V usage is TRBV11-2 and J usage is TRBJ2-5; D is tentatively TRBD1 or TRBD2 (5 bases each). Between the trimmed V and J ends, which lost 5 bases and 9 bases, there was a span of 19 bases. The CDR3 is 14 amino acids. Looked up from germline, CDR1 is SGHAT and CDR2 is FQNNGV. CDR3 in DNA: TGTGCCAGCAGCCCCGGGACCAGTGTTAGAGCCCAGTACTTC. It specifies CASSPGTSVRAQYF.

This clone was picked up a small number of times. The V call is TRBV10-1, the J call TRBJ1-2, with D maybe TRBD1 (5 bases). Germline loops: CDR1 WNHNN, CDR2 SYGVQD (reference sequence). The CDR3 consists of 14 residues. Between the trimmed V and J ends, which lost 5 bases and 8 bases, there was a span of 18 bases. This chain's CDR3 is CASSPSAGPYGYTF. Written as DNA, the CDR3 is TGCGCCAGCAGTCCTTCCGCAGGGCCCTACGGCTACACCTTC.

This clone was picked up a small number of times. V and J are TRBV3-1 (or the pseudogene TRBV3-2) and TRBJ2-7, with D possibly matching TRBD2 (6 bases). The CDR3 extends over 12 amino acids. Germline V gene data show CDR1 as LGHDT and CDR2 as YNNKEL (reference sequence). V was shortened by 4 bases and J by 10 bases, with 14 bases between the two germline ends. The CDR3 spells CASSPGRLGQYF. CDR3 sequence (DNA): TGTGCCAGCAGCCCCGGTCGACTAGGTCAGTACTTC.